A single sample is the source of the 18 T cell receptor beta chains below, sequenced in a study of blood T cells in healthy people across ages. Through a sample-barcoded 5' primer and a J-beta primer mix, a second PCR was run for roughly 7 to 12 cycles. TCRdb re-called the 5' RACE reads with MiXCR, one entry per CDR3 protein. The sample holds roughly 1,700,000 distinct CDR3 sequences, 28% seen once. Input material: blood. Source of these receptors: a woman aged 30 to 39 in good health.

This clonotype has just a few counts. One end of the junction varies from germline; a read error may be responsible. This chain connects TRBV4-3 to TRBJ2-1, with D perhaps TRBD1 or TRBD2 (5 bases each). Looked up from germline, CDR1 is LGHNA and CDR2 is YSLEER. There are 18 residues in the CDR3. CDR3: CASSQDVLGEGSYNGQFF. The CDR3, as DNA: TGCGCCAGCAGCCAAGATGTACTAGGAGAGGGGTCCTACAATGGGCAGTTCTTC.

Concerning this clonotype itself: This may come from a read error, since a much larger clone is one base off. The chain joins TRBV29-1 to TRBJ2-5; D possibly corresponds to TRBD1 (5 bases). CDR3 length equals 16 residues. Germline CDR1 is SQVTM and CDR2 is ANQGSEA. Trimming took 0 bases from V and 11 from J, leaving 25 bases between them. The CDR3 here is CSVEDPRARTYNEQYF. The DNA of the CDR3 is TGCAGCGTTGAAGATCCCAGGGCACGGACCTACAATGAGCAGTACTTC.

This clonotype was seen a few times. The chain links TRBV27 to TRBJ2-2; a weak D match, TRBD1 (5 bases). The CDR3 loop spans 15 amino acids. Germline-derived CDR1 and CDR2 are MNHEY and SMNVEV (reference sequence). Trimming took 3 bases from V and 5 from J, leaving 13 bases between them. CDR3 in DNA: TGTGCCAGCAGTTTTGAAGGGGTTGGAACCGGGGAGCTGTTTTTT. Protein sequence: CASSFEGVGTGELFF.

This clonotype occurred many times. The chain links TRBV6-6 to TRBJ2-7, with 10 bases matching TRBD2. V lost 6 bases, J lost 2 bases, and 10 bases stayed unmatched. CDR3 length: 16 residues. Germline V gene sequence: CDR1 MNHNY, CDR2 SVGAGI (reference sequence). The CDR3 coding sequence is TGTGCCAGCAGCCGCGATAGGACTAGCGGCCCCTACGAGCAGTACTTC. Protein sequence: CASSRDRTSGPYEQYF.

The rearrangement joins TRBV6-5 to TRBJ2-1; 7 bases fit TRBD2. The V gene end was trimmed by 5 bases and the J gene end by 12 bases; junction bases not matched to a gene: 13. From germline, CDR1 is MNHEY and CDR2 SVGAGI. The CDR3 runs to 14 residues. This CDR3 reads CASSLLPSGSGQFF. The DNA of the CDR3 is TGTGCCAGCAGTCTCCTTCCTAGCGGCTCGGGGCAGTTCTTC.

The chain uses TRBV20-1 and TRBJ2-7; D gene unclear. V shed 0 bases and J shed 4 bases, with 16 bases lying between them. Germline CDR1 is DFQATT and CDR2 is SNEGSKA (reference sequence). The CDR3 contains 15 residues. The CDR3 protein is CSARDPPRSSYEQYF. The CDR3 DNA follows: TGCAGTGCTAGAGATCCTCCAAGGTCCTCTTACGAGCAGTACTTC.

V and J are TRBV10-3 and TRBJ2-1, with a weak D call TRBD1 (6 bases). Deletions cut 3 bases from V and 13 bases from J, with 25 bases between. The germline V gene has CDR1 ENHRY and CDR2 SYGVKD. There are 16 residues in the CDR3. CDR3 coding DNA: TGTGCCATCAGTGACCCATCAGGGGTGAAGCAAGAGACCCAGTTCTTC. Translation gives CAISDPSGVKQETQFF.

In its sample, this clonotype was seen once. At one of its ends the junction is not consistent with the germline gene, which may arise from a read error. The V call is TRBV28, the J call TRBJ2-5, with D possibly TRBD2 on 5 matching bases. This CDR3 region has 15 residues. CDR1 MDHEN and CDR2 SYDVKM come from the germline V gene. In DNA, the CDR3 is TGTGCCAGCAGCCCTAGGACTTATTGGCAAGAGACCCAGGACTTC. The encoded protein is CASSPRTYWQETQDF.

As concerns this clonotype: At one end the junction does not follow the germline gene, possibly because of a read error. This chain connects TRBV6-6 to TRBJ2-2; D uncertain. The CDR3 extends over 16 amino acids. Germline CDR1 reads MNHNY; CDR2 reads SVGAGI (reference sequence). The CDR3 sequence is CAGSYSMWDNAGELFF. CDR3 nucleotide sequence: TGTGCCGGCAGTTACTCGATGTGGGATAATGCCGGGGAGCTGTTTTTT.

A note on this clonotype: Given a much more abundant clone one base away, this may be a read error. The chain joins TRBV4-3 to TRBJ2-4, with D tentatively TRBD1 (5 bases). Judging by the DNA end, TRBJ2-7 fits better; the J call may be wrong. The CDR3 is 13 amino acids. The V gene's germline CDR1 is LGHNA and CDR2 YSLEER. Here the CDR3 reads CASSQDMGREQYF. The CDR3 region has the DNA TGCGCCAGCAGCCAAGATATGGGGCGCGAGCAGTACTTC.

The V gene is TRBV6-5, the J gene TRBJ2-5; D unresolved. This CDR3 region has 16 residues. Germline V gene sequence: CDR1 MNHEY, CDR2 SVGAGI. V was shortened by 0 bases and J by 7 bases, with 18 bases between the two germline ends. The CDR3 region is CASSYSAMGIGGTQYF. The CDR3 coding sequence is TGTGCCAGCAGTTACTCGGCAATGGGCATAGGTGGGACCCAGTACTTC.

The chain employs TRBV5-6 and TRBJ2-3, with D maybe TRBD1 (6 bases). CDR1 is SGHDT, CDR2 YYEEEE, per germline. V was pared by 7 bases and J by 1 base, with 10 bases between. This CDR3 is 13 amino acids long. The CDR3 nucleotides are TGTGCCAGCGTTGGACAGCGCACAGATACGCAGTATTTT. The encoded protein is CASVGQRTDTQYF.

The chain carries TRBV5-1 and TRBJ2-5; TRBD2 might be the D (6 bases). V lost 3 bases and J lost 9, with 24 bases in between. This CDR3 has 16 amino acids. Germline CDR1 reads SGHRS; CDR2 reads YFSETQ. The DNA for the CDR3 is TGCGCCAGCAGCTCGCCAGCGGGTCCAACCCCCCCCGCCCAGTACTTC. Residues: CASSSPAGPTPPAQYF.

This clonotype was found many times. This chain uses TRBV28 with TRBJ2-4; 7 positions agree with TRBD1. The CDR3 is 15 residues long. Germline V gene lookup returns CDR1 MDHEN and CDR2 SYDVKM. The junction had 8 bases not matched to a gene; V was cut back by 6 bases and J by 3 bases. The CDR3 DNA is TGTGCCAGCAGCCTATCCTGGACAGGCAAAAACATTCAGTACTTC. Amino acids: CASSLSWTGKNIQYF.

This clonotype was detected a few times. The chain carries TRBV25-1 and TRBJ2-5; 7 nucleotides agree with TRBD1. Germline V gene lookup returns CDR1 MGHDK and CDR2 SYGVNS. Trimming at V came to 8 bases and at J to 4 bases, leaving 4 bases not matched to a gene. This CDR3 is 12 amino acids long. Here the CDR3 reads CASRGQRETQYF. DNA of the CDR3: TGTGCCAGCCGGGGACAGAGAGAGACCCAGTACTTC.

The J gene is TRBJ1-1, the V gene TRBV12-3 or TRBV12-4, with D uncertain. The V gene lost 5 bases and the J gene lost 5 bases, with 12 bases spanning the gap. This CDR3 contains 13 residues. In DNA, the CDR3 is TGTGCCAGCAGTATCTCAGGTTCAACTGAAGCTTTCTTT. Its translation: CASSISGSTEAFF.

There are many counts of this clonotype. The J gene is TRBJ2-7, the V gene TRBV6-5, with D possibly TRBD1 on 6 matching bases. In germline, CDR1 is MNHEY, CDR2 SVGAGI. The CDR3 is 17 residues long. Trimming cost V 4 bases and J 3 bases, with 22 bases left between them. The CDR3 bases are TGTGCCAGCAGTTTCTCCGTCAGGGGATCTAGGAGCTACGAGCAGTACTTC. Translated, it gives CASSFSVRGSRSYEQYF.

This rearrangement joins TRBV24-1 to TRBJ2-3, with a weak D call TRBD1 (5 bases). The CDR3 covers 14 residues. Germline V lookup: CDR1 KGHDR, CDR2 SFDVKD. The V gene lost 4 bases and the J gene lost 2 bases, with 9 bases spanning the gap. The CDR3 spells CATSDRQFTDTQYF. The CDR3 nucleotides are TGTGCCACCAGTGACCGACAGTTCACAGATACGCAGTATTTT.